The rows below give T cell receptor beta chains drawn from one sample of a study of T cells after yellow fever vaccination. TCRdb ran MiXCR on the 5' RACE reads and lists one entry per CDR3 protein. The sample shows under 300,000 distinct CDR3 sequences, roughly 6.8% of them seen only once. The starting material was CD4+ T cells sorted from PBMCs, obtained on the day of the yellow fever booster vaccination. The origin of the receptors is a man aged 25-45 years who received the YFV17D yellow fever vaccine. Both conserved end residues are part of each CDR3. The D gene is left open where the match is weak. Rows may omit the clone size; those that give it use once, few, many or a size class.

V gene	clone size	D gene	J gene	CDR3 DNA	CDR3 protein
TRBV7-8	many	NA	TRBJ2-1	TGTGCCAGCAGGACCGCCGGGACTTTCAATGAGCAGTTCTTC	CASRTAGTFNEQFF
TRBV6-2/TRBV6-3	few	TRBD2	TRBJ2-1	TGTGCCAGCAGTACCGAGCCCTGGAGGGTAGCGGGCTACAATGAGCAGTTCTTC	CASSTEPWRVAGYNEQFF
TRBV6-6	NA	NA	TRBJ1-3	TGTGCCAGCAGTCACACTCGGAACACCATATATTTT	CASSHTRNTIYF
TRBV5-1	few	TRBD2	TRBJ2-7	TGCGCCAGCAGCTTCCGGGAGGACTACGAGCAGTACTTC	CASSFREDYEQYF
TRBV5-1	NA	TRBD2	TRBJ2-5	TGCGCCAGCAGCTTGATGACTAGCGGTAAAGAGACCCAGTACTTC	CASSLMTSGKETQYF
TRBV5-5	few	NA	TRBJ2-3	TGTGCCAGCAGCTTGGAACCCGGGACTGAGCAGTATTTT	CASSLEPGTEQYF
TRBV5-1	NA	TRBD2	TRBJ2-1	TGCGCCAGCAGGCAGTCCCTAGCGGGACACAATGAGCAGTTCTTC	CASRQSLAGHNEQFF
TRBV20-1	many	TRBD1	TRBJ1-6	TGCAGTGCTAGGCCAGGGGGATCACCCCTCCACTTT	CSARPGGSPLHF
TRBV11-2	many	TRBD1	TRBJ2-5	TGTGCCAGCAGCCGGGACAGGAAAGAGACCCAGTACTTC	CASSRDRKETQYF
TRBV12-3/TRBV12-4	NA	NA	TRBJ2-2	TGTGCCAGCAGCTACTTTCGACAGGCCGGGGAGCTGTTTTTT	CASSYFRQAGELFF
TRBV10-2	few	NA	TRBJ1-2	TGCGCCAGCAGTGAGTCGACGGGGCCCTATGGCTACACCTTC	CASSESTGPYGYTF
TRBV20-1	NA	TRBD1	TRBJ2-3	TGCAGTGCCCAACCGGGACAGGGCACAGATACGCAGTATTTT	CSAQPGQGTDTQYF
TRBV14	NA	NA	TRBJ2-2	TGTGCCAGCAGCCCGCGGGTGAACACCGGGGAGCTGTTTTTT	CASSPRVNTGELFF
TRBV28	many	NA	TRBJ2-5	TGTGCCAGCAGTTTATCCGTAAAGACCCAGTACTTC	CASSLSVKTQYF
TRBV7-2	many	NA	TRBJ2-7	TGTGCCAGCAGCTTAAGAGCCTACGAGCAGTACTTC	CASSLRAYEQYF
TRBV15	few	NA	TRBJ2-7	TGTGCCACCAGCAGAGATCAGGGGGGAGACTACGAGCAGTACTTC	CATSRDQGGDYEQYF
TRBV6-2/TRBV6-3	many	NA	TRBJ2-5	TGTGCCAGCAGTCGACTAGAAGAGACCCAGTACTTC	CASSRLEETQYF
TRBV20-1	few	NA	TRBJ2-1	TGCAGTGCTAGAGGCGCTCCGGAGGGAAGGACGTACAATGAGCAGTTCTTC	CSARGAPEGRTYNEQFF
TRBV5-5	many	NA	TRBJ1-4	TGTGCCAGCAGTCAGAACACCGGGTCCGGGAGGGAAAAACTGTTTTTT	CASSQNTGSGREKLFF
TRBV12-3/TRBV12-4	NA	NA	TRBJ2-3	TGTGCCAGCAGTTTTCAAGGGACGGGCACAGATACGCAGTATTTT	CASSFQGTGTDTQYF
TRBV6-1	few	NA	TRBJ2-7	TGTGCCAGCAGCGTACAGGCCACGGTCTACGAGCAGTACTTC	CASSVQATVYEQYF
TRBV30	few	NA	TRBJ2-2	TGTGCCTGGAGTGTAAAGGCAGGTTCTAACACCGGGGAGCTGTTTTTT	CAWSVKAGSNTGELFF
TRBV11-2	NA	NA	TRBJ2-1	TGTGCCAGCAGCTTAGAGAATCACAATGAGCAGTTCTTC	CASSLENHNEQFF
TRBV12-3/TRBV12-4	many	NA	TRBJ1-6	TGTGCCAGCAGCCCAACGGGAAATTCACCCCTCCACTTT	CASSPTGNSPLHF
TRBV5-1	many	TRBD2	TRBJ2-1	TGCGCCAGCAGCAGTGCGGGAGTCGACCCACTCTCCTACAATGAGCAGTTCTTC	CASSSAGVDPLSYNEQFF
TRBV29-1	many	TRBD1	TRBJ2-5	TGCAGCGTTGACAGAGACAGGGGATTAGAGACCCAGTACTTC	CSVDRDRGLETQYF
TRBV15	few	TRBD1	TRBJ2-1	TGTGCCACCAGCAGGCCACCCGGGACAGGGGGCGGAGGTGAGCAGTTCTTC	CATSRPPGTGGGGEQFF
TRBV20-1	NA	NA	TRBJ1-5	TGCAGTGCTAGAGATCGGGGACACTTTAGCAATCAGCCCCAGCATTTT	CSARDRGHFSNQPQHF
TRBV24-1	many	TRBD2	TRBJ2-4	TGTGCCACCAGTGAGTCTGGACTAGCCCAAAACATTCAGTACTTC	CATSESGLAQNIQYF
TRBV7-2	many	NA	TRBJ1-3	TGTGCCAGCAGCCCTAGGTCGGGATCTGGAAACACCATATATTTT	CASSPRSGSGNTIYF
TRBV7-2	many	TRBD2	TRBJ2-3	TGTGCCAGCAGCTTATGGCCGGGGGGGACAGATACGCAGTATTTT	CASSLWPGGTDTQYF
TRBV20-1	few	TRBD1	TRBJ2-1	TGCAGTGCTAGGAGAAGGGGGACAGCCATATACAATGAGCAGTTCTTC	CSARRRGTAIYNEQFF
TRBV27	few	TRBD2	TRBJ2-1	TGTGCCAGCAGTTTCCGAAGCGGGGGGAAGCAGTTCTTC	CASSFRSGGKQFF
TRBV6-2/TRBV6-3	many	NA	TRBJ2-1	TGTGCCAGCAGTTATTTCCCAGCCGGGGCGGTGGCTTACAATGAGCAGTTCTTC	CASSYFPAGAVAYNEQFF
TRBV10-3	NA	NA	TRBJ2-5	TGTGCCGCCGGGGGTCTAGAGACCCAGTACTTC	CAAGGLETQYF
TRBV5-6	NA	TRBD2	TRBJ2-7	TGTGCCAGCAGCTACACGGGACTAGCGGGAGACGAGCAGTACTTC	CASSYTGLAGDEQYF
TRBV5-1	few	TRBD2	TRBJ2-5	TGCGCCAGCAGCTTGGATGGGAGGCTAGCGGGAGGCGGAGAGACCCAGTACTTC	CASSLDGRLAGGGETQYF
TRBV6-2/TRBV6-3	few	NA	TRBJ2-7	TGTGCCAGCTGCCCGGCGGTGCCGGCCTACGAGCAGTACTTC	CASCPAVPAYEQYF
TRBV2	NA	TRBD2	TRBJ2-1	TGTGCCAGCAGTATTCTAGCGGGAGGATTCAATGAGCAGTTCTTC	CASSILAGGFNEQFF
TRBV20-1	NA	TRBD2	TRBJ2-1	TGCAGTGCTAGGCCCCAGGGACTAGCGGGATACAATGAGCAGTTCTTC	CSARPQGLAGYNEQFF
TRBV4-2	many	TRBD2	TRBJ2-1	TGTGCCAGCAGCCAAGAAGGCGGGAGCTCCTACAATGAGCAGTTCTTC	CASSQEGGSSYNEQFF
TRBV28	many	NA	TRBJ2-2	TGTGCCAGCGGGACACTGAACACCGGGGAGCTGTTTTTT	CASGTLNTGELFF
TRBV2	many	NA	TRBJ1-1	TGTGCCAGCAGTGAAGGGATAAACACTGAAGCTTTCTTT	CASSEGINTEAFF
TRBV20-1	few	TRBD2	TRBJ2-7	TGCGCCTCCGGGACTAGCGGGAGGGCCCTAAGAGAGCAGTACTTC	CASGTSGRALREQYF
TRBV5-5	NA	NA	TRBJ2-5	TGTGCCAGCAGCTGGGGCCCGAAGGAGACCCAGTACTTC	CASSWGPKETQYF
TRBV7-6	NA	NA	TRBJ2-7	TGTGCCAGCAGGATGAGGGACTTCGGCCCCTACGAGCAGTACTTC	CASRMRDFGPYEQYF
TRBV10-3	NA	NA	TRBJ1-1	TGTGCCATCAGGAGACAGGATAACACTGAAGCTTTCTTT	CAIRRQDNTEAFF
TRBV27	NA	TRBD1	TRBJ2-6	TGTGCCAGCAGTTTACAGGGGGCGCCTGGGGCCAACGTCCTGACTTTC	CASSLQGAPGANVLTF
TRBV19	few	TRBD2	TRBJ2-1	TGTGCCAGTAGTAGGGGACTAGCAGTTAACAATGAGCAGTTCTTC	CASSRGLAVNNEQFF
TRBV20-1	NA	NA	TRBJ2-7	TGCAGTGCTAGATTGGCGACTGGTGATGACAACGAGCAGTACTTC	CSARLATGDDNEQYF
TRBV5-1	NA	NA	TRBJ2-2	TGCGCCAGCAGCAGCCGGGAGCGCCGGGAGCTGTTTTTT	CASSSRERRELFF
TRBV7-9	NA	NA	TRBJ2-2	TGTGCCAGCAGCTTTCGGCTATCCCAAGACACCGGGGAGCTGTTTTTT	CASSFRLSQDTGELFF
TRBV5-1	few	TRBD1	TRBJ2-5	TGCGCCAGCAGCGCCCCGGGACAGGGGTCGGAGACCCAGTACTTC	CASSAPGQGSETQYF